This T cell receptor (beta chain) was identified in a study of blood T cells in healthy people across ages. In the study overall: There was about one barcoded beta molecule captured by template switching per two T cells. Study results and caveats: Unsorted PBMCs prevented conclusive naive versus antigen-experienced comparison.

Samples had at least 7 million PBMCs isolated from them. About this clonotype itself: The antigen is undetermined.

A J-beta primer mix and a sample-barcoded 5' primer were used in a second PCR of roughly 6 to 11 cycles. Samples each returned at least 2.5 million CDR3-containing paired-end reads. TCRdb redid the calling of the 5' RACE reads with MiXCR, one entry per CDR3 protein. The sample lists 710,000 or so distinct CDR3 sequences, 32% occurring once. The CDR3 sequence is 13 residues long. V was trimmed by 1 base and J by 1 base, leaving 8 bases between them. CDR1 and CDR2 from the germline V gene are SQVTM and ANQGSEA. This TCR came from an elderly woman in good health. The gene calls are TRBV29-1 and TRBJ2-7; unclear D gene. Sequenced: blood. DNA for the CDR3: TGCAGCGTTGAAGGGCCAGTGTCCTACGAGCAGTACTTC. It translates to CSVEGPVSYEQYF.